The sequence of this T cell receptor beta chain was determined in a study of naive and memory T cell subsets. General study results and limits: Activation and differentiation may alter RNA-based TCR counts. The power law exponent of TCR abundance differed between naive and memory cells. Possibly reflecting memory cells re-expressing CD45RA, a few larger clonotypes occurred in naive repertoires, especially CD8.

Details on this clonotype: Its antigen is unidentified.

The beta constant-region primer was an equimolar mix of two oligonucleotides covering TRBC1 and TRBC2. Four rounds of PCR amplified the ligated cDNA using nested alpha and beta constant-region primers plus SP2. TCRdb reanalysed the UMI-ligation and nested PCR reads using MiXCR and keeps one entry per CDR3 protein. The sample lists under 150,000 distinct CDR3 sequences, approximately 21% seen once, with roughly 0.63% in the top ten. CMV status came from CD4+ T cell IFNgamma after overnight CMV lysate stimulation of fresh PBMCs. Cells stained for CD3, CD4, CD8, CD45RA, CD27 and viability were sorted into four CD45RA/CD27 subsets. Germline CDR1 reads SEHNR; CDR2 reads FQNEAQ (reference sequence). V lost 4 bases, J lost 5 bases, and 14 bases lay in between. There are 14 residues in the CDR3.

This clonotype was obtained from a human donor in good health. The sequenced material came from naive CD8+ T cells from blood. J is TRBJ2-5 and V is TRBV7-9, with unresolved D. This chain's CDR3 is CASSYGGVEETQYF. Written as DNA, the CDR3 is TGTGCCAGCAGCTACGGTGGGGTTGAGGAGACCCAGTACTTC.